Reported below is one T cell receptor (beta chain). Its antigen remains unidentified. TCRdb re-analyzed the 5' RACE reads; it lists each CDR3 protein once, without DNA. This sample's table reports approximately 150,000 distinct CDR3 sequences. This specimen belongs to a study of monozygotic twins with inflammatory bowel disease. Points from the study as a whole: Especially where disease activity was present, IBD patients had fewer clonotypes in common with others than healthy twins did.

The CDR3 is made up of 15 amino acids. Germline CDR1 SQVTM, CDR2 ANQGSEA. The sequencing sample was made of blood. V usage is TRBV29-1 and J usage is TRBJ2-5; TCRdb returns TRBD1, unconfirmable since there is no DNA. The source is a human donor with ulcerative colitis or Crohn's disease, or a healthy co-twin of an affected twin (not recorded which). CDR3 region: CSAKGGGIIQETQYF.